This entry features one T cell receptor beta chain sequence. The antigen is unknown. This sample was taken from a study of CD8 T cells in Susac syndrome. The wider study: Among sequenced Susac syndrome patients, six had active disease and eight were in remission.

Broader study findings: Total CD8+ and CD8+ TEMRA repertoires contained 15 to 20 and five Susac-specific public clones, respectively.

An amount of RNA that ranged from roughly 0.5 to 1 ug was reverse transcribed with random hexamers. The method of amplification for TCR beta CDR3 was immunoSEQ multiplex PCR, covering 54 Vbeta and 13 Jbeta. TCRdb reprocessed the immunoSEQ multiplex PCR reads with MiXCR, giving one entry per CDR3 protein. Of 84,000 or so distinct CDR3 sequences detected, nearly 95% appear once; the ten largest clones hold approximately 1%. Trimming cost V 1 base and J 3 bases, with 4 bases left between them. The CDR3 is 13 residues long. This TCR derives from a human donor with Susac syndrome. Material for sequencing was CD8+ T cells from PBMCs. This chain links TRBV12-3 or TRBV12-4 with TRBJ2-1; no reliable D call. CDR3 amino acids: CASSLDDYNEQFF. In DNA form, the CDR3 reads TGTGCCAGCAGTTTAGACGACTACAATGAGCAGTTCTTC.